Listed below are T cell receptor beta chains from one sample, sequenced in a study of cytomegalovirus exposure and HLA in healthy donors. Profiled with immunoSEQ multiplex PCR; TCRdb holds only in-frame clones, not every one. The sample lists 150,000 to 180,000 clones, 80% occurring once. The sequenced sample was PBMCs. The receptors come from a man aged 30 to 39 in good health and CMV-seropositive. Both conserved end residues are part of each CDR3. D genes are given only for firm matches. A clone size is listed for some rows: how often the clone was seen (once, few, many), or a class if it is expanded.

j_call clone_size d_call v_call cdr3_nt cdr3_aa
TRBJ2-3 - TRBD1 TRBV9 TGTGCCAGCAGCCCACAAGCCGGGACAGCCACAGATACGCAGTATTTT CASSPQAGTATDTQYF
TRBJ2-3 - - TRBV18 TGTGCCAGCTCACCTTTCAGCGGATACACAGATACGCAGTATTTT CASSPFSGYTDTQYF
TRBJ2-1 - TRBD1 TRBV6-1 TGTGCCAGCAGTGCCCGACAGGGACCCCACAATGAGCAGTTCTTC CASSARQGPHNEQFF
TRBJ2-5 - - TRBV19 TGTGCCAGTAGCCCCGTTCAGGAAGAGACCCAGTACTTC CASSPVQEETQYF
TRBJ2-7 - - TRBV7-2 TGTGCCAGCAGCTTAGCGGCAGCCTACGAGCAGTACTTC CASSLAAAYEQYF
TRBJ2-7 - - TRBV20-1 TGCAGTGCTGCGTCTACTCACGAGCAGTACTTC CSAASTHEQYF
TRBJ2-7 - TRBD2 TRBV6-1 TGTGCCAGCGAAGGCGGGGAGGGGCGGGAGCAGTACTTC CASEGGEGREQYF
TRBJ2-7 - - TRBV11-1 TGTGCCAGCAGCTTATCACCGGGGGGAACAGGGAAGGAGCAGTACTTC CASSLSPGGTGKEQYF
TRBJ1-2 - - TRBV10-3 TGTGCCATCAGAGGGGGAACTGGCTACACCTTC CAIRGGTGYTF
TRBJ2-1 - TRBD2 TRBV10-3 TGTGCCATCTCAAACGGGGGGGGTGAGCAGTTCTTC CAISNGGGEQFF
TRBJ2-1 few - TRBV9 TGTGCCAGCAGCGTAGAGGGGGTGGCTGAGCAGTTCTTC CASSVEGVAEQFF